This TCR beta chain is drawn from a study of OX40 agonist ivuxolimab in advanced cancers. Across the study: Clinicians treated patients with ivuxolimab, an agonistic anti-OX40 (CD134) antibody. Allowance was made for prior anti-PD-1, anti-PD-L1 or anti-CTLA-4 therapy, and roughly 40% had some. Across the patients, intravenous ivuxolimab was delivered every 2 weeks at 0.01 to 10 mg/kg.

This clone was counted between two and nine times. Clones were sequenced by immunoSEQ multiplex PCR, and TCRdb holds only the in-frame ones, with some missing. The data contain about 83,000 clones, 90% to 95% of them singletons. This clonotype was sampled from an adult with an advanced solid tumor such as melanoma, head and neck, liver or kidney cancer. Material: CD4+ or CD8+ T cells sorted from blood, obtained in a trial of the OX40 agonist ivuxolimab.

The chain's CDR3 is CASTRTASNYEQYF. The CDR3 coding sequence is TGTGCCAGCACTCGAACGGCCTCGAACTACGAGCAGTACTTC. This chain joins TRBV2 and TRBJ2-7; D call uncertain. The CDR3 sequence is 14 residues long. CDR1 is SNHLY and CDR2 is FYNNEI in the germline V gene. V lost 7 bases and J lost 3, with 16 bases in between.